This paragraph reports one TCR beta chain. This sample is part of a study of blood T cell repertoires in COVID-19. About the study: Material from acute and convalescent COVID-19 was sourced from the United States, Italy and Spain. T cells, B-cell-depleted T cells, or PBMCs provided the cDNA or gDNA that served as material.

The CDR3 sequence is 18 residues long. V gave up 3 bases and J gave up 5 bases; unmatched junction bases: 12. The V gene's germline CDR1 is LGHDT and CDR2 YNNKEL (reference sequence). In the original workflow: Reference gene primers were amplified, and this amplification served to estimate nucleated cell counts. Assay used: immunoSEQ multiplex PCR; TCRdb lists only in-frame clones, some missing. That table is the source of V, J and clone size, and D and trimming were worked out from the DNA. The sample has some 85,000 clones, about 80% seen once. Material: peripheral blood. The V and J genes are TRBV3-1 (or the pseudogene TRBV3-2) and TRBJ2-5; 13 bases fit TRBD2. The sequence was obtained from a woman aged 80 or older with acute or convalescent COVID-19. The CDR3 sequence is CASSHELGLAGVWETQYF. CDR3 DNA sequence: TGTGCCAGCAGCCATGAGCTCGGACTAGCGGGGGTCTGGGAGACCCAGTACTTC.